This T cell receptor (beta chain) was captured in a study of blood T cell repertoires in COVID-19. Study-level background: Collection of acute and convalescent COVID-19 samples took place in the United States, Italy and Spain. Nucleic acid was either cDNA or gDNA, and it came from T cells, B-cell-depleted T cells, or PBMCs.

The Seattle site enrolled patients during active infection and followed them longitudinally. The CDR3 covers 13 residues. With 5 bases removed from V and 1 base from J, the gap between germline ends came to 7 bases. Germline CDR1 and CDR2: KGHDR and SFDVKD. Per the authors' pipeline: Reference gene primers were amplified, and this amplification served to estimate nucleated cell counts. Clones were sequenced by immunoSEQ multiplex PCR, and TCRdb holds only the in-frame ones, with some missing. The V and J calls and clone size were taken over from that table, and D and trimming were inferred from the DNA. The sample yields 200,000 to 250,000 clones, more than 75% seen once.

The TCR was taken from a woman aged 80 or over with COVID-19, enrolled during active disease. The chain recombines TRBV24-1 with TRBJ2-5; the D gene is possibly TRBD1 (5 bases). The sequencing sample was made of peripheral blood. The DNA for the CDR3 is TGTGCCACCAGTGGCGACAGCCAAGAGACCCAGTACTTC. Protein sequence: CATSGDSQETQYF.